This TCR beta chain was sequenced in a study of human T cells and chemical hapten exposure. Study as a whole: The scalp of each patient received a weekly diphenylcyclopropenone dose for the full roughly 25-week study. Notes on the study in general: TCRs exceeding 1 in 1000 frequency stayed unchanged with DPC sensitization.

In the case of this clonotype: Antigen: not known. At one end, the junction sequence differs from germline, possibly due to a read error.

This CDR3 is 14 amino acids long. The time point was: patch test 3, about 24 weeks after DPC sensitization. Specified treatment: therapeutic diphenylcyclopropenone sensitization with weekly scalp DPC. At patch-test visits, sampling came before the patch test. TCRdb processed the RACE reads anew with MiXCR; each CDR3 protein has one entry. The data contain 80,000 to 100,000 distinct CDR3 sequences, roughly a tenth of them singletons. This clonotype was sampled from a woman aged 25 to 39 with alopecia areata. Some clones in this sample may be carry-over from other donors' samples. The sample here was whole blood, taken in connection with sensitization to the hapten diphenylcyclopropenone (DPC). V and J are TRBV23-1 and TRBJ2-2; D is possibly TRBD1 or TRBD2 (5 bases each). TRBV23-1 qualifies as an ORF whose function is uncertain. Written as DNA, the CDR3 is TGCGCCGGGGGAAAAAACATGAACACCGGGAAGCTGTTTTTT. Translation gives CAGGKNMNTGKLFF.